This T cell receptor (beta chain) was retrieved from a study of blood T cell repertoires in COVID-19. The overall study: Donors in the United States, Italy and Spain gave samples during acute or convalescent COVID-19. From T cells, B-cell-depleted T cells, or PBMCs came the material, which was cDNA or gDNA.

This CDR3 comprises 13 residues. The V gene lost 0 bases and the J gene lost 12 bases, with 12 bases spanning the gap. Germline loops: CDR1 LNHNV, CDR2 YYDKDF (reference sequence). Here immunoSEQ multiplex PCR was the method, and the copy in TCRdb shows in-frame clones only, minus some. Of a few hundred thousand clones listed, around nine tenths are singletons. Participant ages covered roughly 18 to 89 years across 24 US areas. Allocation to cohorts depended on clinical history reported by the participants. The clonotype comes from a woman aged 25 to 45 who had recovered from COVID-19. The chain is built from TRBV15 and TRBJ2-1; the D gene is possibly TRBD1 (5 bases). Sequenced: PBMCs or T cells enriched from blood (not recorded which). The CDR3 region is CATSRDLSTGQFF. CDR3 nucleotides: TGTGCCACCAGCAGAGATCTTAGCACAGGGCAGTTCTTC.